This TCR beta chain was identified in a study of cytomegalovirus exposure and HLA in healthy donors. For the study at large: In a later analysis, the roughly 120 validation repertoires were reported to have used the same platform as the roughly 600 first-cohort repertoires.

The protocol was immunoSEQ multiplex PCR, while the TCRdb copy is restricted to in-frame clones and leaves out a portion. Of about 150,000 clones listed, 80% to 90% were seen once; the top ten hold around 24%. Study-level points and caveats: Whilst most TCR sequences proved rare, a subset of public TCRs occurred across many donors.

The CDR3 is 17 amino acids. Germline V gene sequence: CDR1 SNHLY, CDR2 FYNNEI. Trimming removed 2 bases from V and 5 bases from J; junction bases left unmatched: 9. With regard to this clone: The antigen is unknown.

Sequenced input: PBMCs. The chain combines TRBV2 with TRBJ2-5; TRBD2 aligns across 12 bases. This clonotype originated in a man aged 18 to 30 in good health and CMV-seropositive. The CDR3 reads CASSETASGRAEETQYF. The CDR3 region has the DNA TGTGCCAGCAGTGAAACGGCTAGCGGGAGGGCCGAGGAGACCCAGTACTTC.